This T cell receptor beta chain was sequenced for a study of blood T cell repertoires in COVID-19. The overall study: Samples taken during acute and convalescent COVID-19 were collected in the United States, Italy and Spain.

The CDR3 has 15 amino acids. After removal of 7 bases from V and 5 bases from J, the junction contained 11 bases not matched to a gene. The germline gives CDR1 LGHNA, CDR2 YNFKEQ. As handled by the study authors: Amplified reference gene primers provided the basis for estimating nucleated cell counts. Here immunoSEQ multiplex PCR was the method, and the copy in TCRdb shows in-frame clones only, minus some. That table furnishes V, J and clone size, whereas the DNA furnished D and trimming. The table records 390,000 or so clones, around 92% of them present only once. Material for sequencing was peripheral blood. The rearrangement links TRBV4-2 to TRBJ2-1; 7 bases fit TRBD2. The receptor was derived from a woman in her 30s with COVID-19, enrolled during active disease. The CDR3 DNA follows: TGTGCCAGCACCCCAACCAGCGGGGAACACAATGAGCAGTTCTTC. This sequence encodes CASTPTSGEHNEQFF.